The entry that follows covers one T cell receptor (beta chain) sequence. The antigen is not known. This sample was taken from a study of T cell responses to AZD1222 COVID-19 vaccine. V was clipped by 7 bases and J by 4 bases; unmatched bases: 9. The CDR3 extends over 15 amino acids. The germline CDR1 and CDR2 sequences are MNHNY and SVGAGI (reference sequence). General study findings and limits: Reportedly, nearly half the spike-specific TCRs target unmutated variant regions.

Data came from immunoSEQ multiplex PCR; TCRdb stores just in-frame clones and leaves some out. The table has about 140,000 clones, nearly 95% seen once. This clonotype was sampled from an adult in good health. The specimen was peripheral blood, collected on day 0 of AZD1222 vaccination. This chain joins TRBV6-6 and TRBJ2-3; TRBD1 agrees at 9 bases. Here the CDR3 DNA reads TGTGCCAGCAATAACGGACAGGGGATCGCAGATACGCAGTATTTT. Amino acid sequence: CASNNGQGIADTQYF.